The TCR beta chain under discussion was sequenced for a study of CD8+ T cells in alopecia areata. Findings and caveats of the study: Normal scalp showed lower clonality than lesional scalp, especially alopecia totalis/universalis.

Reverse transcribed after extraction, RNA yielded cDNA as the sequencing template. Using immunoSEQ multiplex PCR, the repertoire was profiled, and TCRdb retains in-frame clones only, with some absent. The data show roughly 130,000 clones, 58% seen once. As to this clone: No antigen is known for it.

The CDR3 has 16 amino acids. The germline gives CDR1 LNHDA, CDR2 SQIVND (reference sequence). V shed 3 bases, J shed 4 bases, and the junction held 5 bases outside the gene matches. The TCR originated in a human donor with alopecia areata. The chain joins TRBV19 to TRBJ1-5; 11 bases align to TRBD1. The specimen was CD4+ T cells sorted from blood, collected at week 0. CDR3 DNA sequence: TGTGCCAGTAGTATGCGCGGACAGGGGGCAAATCAGCCCCAGCATTTT. Amino acids: CASSMRGQGANQPQHF.